This T cell receptor (beta chain) stems from a study of blood T cell repertoires in COVID-19. As for the study in general: There were acute and convalescent COVID-19 samples, and they came from the United States, Italy and Spain.

The data were produced by immunoSEQ multiplex PCR, yet TCRdb's version contains in-frame clones alone and is incomplete. The sample has about 240,000 clones, around 86% seen once. Sequencing was carried out using PBMCs or T cells enriched from blood (not recorded which). The origin of this receptor is a woman in her 40s with acute COVID-19.

This CDR3 reads CASSVGRGPSYEQYF. The CDR3 DNA sequence: TGTGCCAGCAGCGTGGGCAGGGGCCCCTCCTACGAGCAGTACTTC. The V gene is TRBV9, the J gene TRBJ2-7; a weak D match, TRBD1 (6 bases). The CDR3 loop spans 15 amino acids. V was cut by 2 bases and J by 0 bases, with 12 bases left in between. CDR1 and CDR2 from the germline V gene are SGDLS and YYNGEE. Supplemented by reference TRBV9 and TRBJ2-7, the full variable domain reads DSGVTQTPKHLITATGQRVTLRCSPRSGDLSVYWYQQSLDQGLQFLIQYYNGEERAKGNILERFSAQQFPDLHSELNLSSLELGDSALYFCASSVGRGPSYEQYFGPGTRLTVT.